This is a list of T cell receptor beta chains from one sample in a study of cytomegalovirus exposure and HLA in healthy donors. Using immunoSEQ multiplex PCR, the repertoire was profiled, and TCRdb retains in-frame clones only, with some absent. The sample carries under 300,000 clones, roughly two thirds recorded once. The sample was PBMCs. The receptors shown here come from a female donor in good health and CMV-seronegative. CDR3s include the opening cysteine and the closing phenylalanine or tryptophan.

j_gene: TRBJ2-7
v_gene: TRBV21-1
CDR3aa: CASSNRQGYEQYF

j_gene: TRBJ2-6
v_gene: TRBV13
CDR3aa: CASSTRGGTAAGANVLTF

j_gene: TRBJ2-1
v_gene: TRBV2
CDR3aa: CATAPDGRGYNEQFF

j_gene: TRBJ2-7
v_gene: TRBV7-9
CDR3aa: CASSPPRQGTIYEQYF

j_gene: TRBJ2-1
v_gene: TRBV10-1
CDR3aa: CASSSRVIGLADYNEQFF

j_gene: TRBJ2-1
v_gene: TRBV4-2
CDR3aa: CASSQDRNDEQFF

j_gene: TRBJ2-5
v_gene: TRBV6-5
CDR3aa: CASSRTGGGETQYF

j_gene: TRBJ1-2
v_gene: TRBV9
CDR3aa: CASSVETGSYTF

j_gene: TRBJ2-5
v_gene: TRBV27
CDR3aa: CASSLRAGRPQETQYF

j_gene: TRBJ2-7
v_gene: TRBV6-5
CDR3aa: CASSYWAGSSYEQYF

j_gene: TRBJ2-7
v_gene: TRBV18
CDR3aa: CASSLKREGQLEQYF

j_gene: TRBJ2-1
v_gene: TRBV7-9
CDR3aa: CASSPPGQDLEGPTFF

j_gene: TRBJ1-6
v_gene: TRBV2
CDR3aa: CASTGSDSLPLHF

j_gene: TRBJ2-7
v_gene: TRBV5-4
CDR3aa: CASSLASEQYF

j_gene: TRBJ2-7
v_gene: TRBV4-2
CDR3aa: CASSQGLARKGSGEQYF

j_gene: TRBJ2-7
v_gene: TRBV7-8
CDR3aa: CASSLGGSSHEQYF

j_gene: TRBJ2-2
v_gene: TRBV6-1
CDR3aa: CATSLERLDTGELFF

j_gene: TRBJ1-5
v_gene: TRBV6-1
CDR3aa: CASSELPGDNQPQHF

j_gene: TRBJ2-6
v_gene: TRBV11-3
CDR3aa: CASSSTGVGGANVLTF

j_gene: TRBJ2-7
v_gene: TRBV13
CDR3aa: CASSYAASGRAYEQYF

j_gene: TRBJ2-3
v_gene: TRBV10-3
CDR3aa: CAITRDRSTDTQYF

j_gene: TRBJ2-7
v_gene: TRBV11-3
CDR3aa: CASSLVGGLAYEQYF

j_gene: TRBJ1-2
v_gene: TRBV28
CDR3aa: CASSPRQGHYGYTF

j_gene: TRBJ2-4
v_gene: TRBV27
CDR3aa: CASSFSGQSKNIQYF